The 24 T cell receptor beta chains below all came from one sample that was sequenced in a study of T cell responses to AZD1222 COVID-19 vaccine. Method: immunoSEQ multiplex PCR; TCRdb's copy keeps in-frame clones and lacks some. Found here are approximately 160,000 clones, roughly 89% of them singletons; the top ten hold 5%. Sequenced material: peripheral blood, taken on day 0 of AZD1222 vaccination. These receptors came from an adult in good health.

A few counts support this clone. In the same sample, other DNA sequences code for this CDR3. V gene TRBV12-3 or TRBV12-4 combines with J gene TRBJ2-1; D is uncertain. V was cut by 1 base and J by 3 bases, with 1 base left in between. The CDR3 length is 12 residues. CDR3 in DNA: TGTGCCAGCAGTTTAGTCTACAATGAGCAGTTCTTC. Translated: CASSLVYNEQFF.

CDR3 amino acids: CASSQEGLRGGVLRETQYF. The CDR3 bases are TGTGCCAGCAGCCAAGAGGGCCTTAGGGGCGGGGTCCTCAGAGAGACCCAGTACTTC. This chain uses TRBV3-1 (or the pseudogene TRBV3-2) with TRBJ2-5, with TRBD2 as a possible D gene (6 bases). V lost 0 bases to trimming and J lost 4 bases, with 24 bases between them. The germline gives CDR1 LGHDT, CDR2 YNNKEL (reference sequence). The CDR3 sequence is 19 residues long.

This clone has a single count. The genes are TRBV19 and TRBJ2-6; 7 bases map to TRBD1. The CDR3 has 17 amino acids. Germline V lookup: CDR1 LNHDA, CDR2 SQIVND (reference sequence). The ends lost 4 bases at V and 0 bases at J; junction bases unmatched: 6. The CDR3 DNA reads TGTGCCAGTAGTAACCGGGACAGACTCTCTGGGGCCAACGTCCTGACTTTC. Protein sequence: CASSNRDRLSGANVLTF. Full variable domain (missing parts from reference TRBV19 and TRBJ2-6): DGGITQSPKYLFRKEGQNVTLSCEQNLNHDAMYWYRQDPGQGLRLIYYSQIVNDFQKGDIAEGYSVSREKKESFPLTVTSAQKNPTAFYLCASSNRDRLSGANVLTFGAGSRLTVL.

The genes are TRBV5-4 and TRBJ2-7; 8 positions match TRBD2. The germline gives CDR1 SGHNT, CDR2 YYREEE (reference sequence). After removal of 3 bases from V and 5 bases from J, the junction contained 7 bases not matched to a gene. The CDR3 covers 14 residues. The CDR3 region has the DNA TGTGCCAGCAGCTCCCGGGGGGGTCGAGACGAGCAGTACTTC. Protein product: CASSSRGGRDEQYF.

The chain uses TRBV19 and TRBJ2-5; D uncertain. The CDR3 totals 17 residues. The V gene's germline CDR1 is LNHDA and CDR2 SQIVND (reference sequence). V was cut by 3 bases and J by 1 base, with 18 bases left in between. CDR3 region: CASSIYSVGPSQETQYF. In DNA form, the CDR3 reads TGTGCCAGTAGTATCTACAGCGTTGGGCCTTCCCAAGAGACCCAGTACTTC. Full variable domain (remainder filled in from reference TRBV19 and TRBJ2-5): DGGITQSPKYLFRKEGQNVTLSCEQNLNHDAMYWYRQDPGQGLRLIYYSQIVNDFQKGDIAEGYSVSREKKESFPLTVTSAQKNPTAFYLCASSIYSVGPSQETQYFGPGTRLLVL.

The chain is built from TRBV5-1 and TRBJ2-1, with TRBD1 as a possible D gene (5 bases). This CDR3 region has 14 residues. Trimming shortened V by 5 bases and J by 7 bases, and 16 bases separated the two germline ends. Looked up from germline, CDR1 is SGHRS and CDR2 is YFSETQ. The CDR3 loop is CASRVQPSGNEQFF. The CDR3 bases are TGCGCCAGCAGAGTCCAGCCGTCAGGGAATGAGCAGTTCTTC.

The chain uses TRBV7-9 and TRBJ2-2, with D perhaps given as TRBD1 or TRBD2 (5 bases each). This CDR3 contains 15 residues. Trimming removed 6 bases from V and 1 base from J, with 12 bases in between. Germline-derived CDR1 and CDR2 are SEHNR and FQNEAQ (reference sequence). In DNA, the CDR3 is TGTGCCAGCAGTCCCGGGGCCCAGAACACCGGGGAGCTGTTTTTT. Translating gives CASSPGAQNTGELFF.

The rearrangement joins TRBV2 to TRBJ1-1, with 7 bases matching TRBD1. The CDR3 runs to 14 residues. The V segment lost 6 bases and the J segment 6 bases; nucleotides outside the gene matches: 10. Looked up from germline, CDR1 is SNHLY and CDR2 is FYNNEI. CDR3 protein: CASSGGQLDPEAFF. CDR3 DNA sequence: TGTGCCAGCAGCGGGGGACAGCTGGATCCTGAAGCTTTCTTT. The complete variable domain, with remaining parts taken from reference TRBV2 and TRBJ1-1, reads EPEVTQTPSHQVTQMGQEVILRCVPISNHLYFYWYRQILGQKVEFLVSFYNNEISEKSEIFDDQFSVERPDGSNFTLKIRSTKLEDSAMYFCASSGGQLDPEAFFGQGTRLTVV.

The rearrangement joins TRBV7-9 to TRBJ2-1; 10 nucleotides agree with TRBD2. J lost 1 base, V lost 1 base, and 1 base had no gene match. The CDR3 runs to 16 residues. CDR1 SEHNR and CDR2 FQNEAQ come from the germline V gene (reference sequence). This CDR3 is CASSLGLAGSYNEQFF. CDR3 DNA sequence: TGTGCCAGCAGCTTAGGACTAGCGGGTTCCTACAATGAGCAGTTCTTC.

This chain joins TRBV12-3 or TRBV12-4 and TRBJ2-3; D is undetermined. There are 13 residues in the CDR3. With 3 bases removed from V and 8 bases from J, the gap between germline ends came to 12 bases. CDR3 region: CASSFGSRSTQYF. The CDR3 DNA reads as TGTGCCAGCAGTTTTGGGTCCAGATCTACGCAGTATTTT.

The rearrangement joins TRBV10-3 to TRBJ1-1; D is undetermined. The CDR3 contains 15 residues. In germline, CDR1 is ENHRY, CDR2 SYGVKD. V was shortened by 0 bases and J by 0 bases, with 8 bases between the two germline ends. The CDR3 sequence is CAISESADLNTEAFF. The CDR3 region has the DNA TGTGCCATCAGTGAGTCCGCAGACCTGAACACTGAAGCTTTCTTT.

This clone ranks as medium-sized. This sequence joins TRBV19 and TRBJ2-7, with D tentatively TRBD2 (6 bases). This CDR3 has 13 amino acids. V dropped 7 bases and J dropped 5 bases, with 15 bases sitting between them. The germline CDR1 and CDR2 sequences are LNHDA and SQIVND (reference sequence). The CDR3 coding sequence is TGTGCCAGTACTACCCCCGGGGGACACGAGCAGTACTTC. This codes for CASTTPGGHEQYF.

The V and J genes are TRBV15 and TRBJ2-3; TRBD2 matches at 9 bases. The CDR3 has 17 residues. Per germline, CDR1 LNHNV and CDR2 YYDKDF (reference sequence). The junction had 10 bases not matched to a gene; V was cut back by 1 base and J by 5 bases. The CDR3 region has the DNA TGTGCCACCAGCAGAGGAGGTGCGGGAGGGCTCGGAGATACGCAGTATTTT. Its protein is CATSRGGAGGLGDTQYF. Filled out from reference TRBV15 and TRBJ2-3, the complete variable domain reads DAMVIQNPRYQVTQFGKPVTLSCSQTLNHNVMYWYQQKSSQAPKLLFHYYDKDFNNEADTPDNFQSRRPNTSFCFLDIRSPGLGDTAMYLCATSRGGAGGLGDTQYFGPGTRLTVL.

V gene TRBV3-1 (or the pseudogene TRBV3-2) combines with J gene TRBJ2-5, with TRBD1 identical over 8 bases. The CDR3 extends over 15 amino acids. Looked up from germline, CDR1 is LGHDT and CDR2 is YNNKEL (reference sequence). Unmatched junction bases numbered 10, after V lost 5 bases and J lost 5 bases. The CDR3 protein is CASSNRQGRTETQYF. As DNA, the CDR3 is TGTGCCAGCAGCAACCGACAGGGGAGGACGGAGACCCAGTACTTC.

The gene calls are TRBV2 and TRBJ1-6; 7 bases align to TRBD1. V was pared by 7 bases and J by 5 bases, with 11 bases of the junction left unmatched. This CDR3 contains 16 residues. Germline V gives CDR1 SNHLY, CDR2 FYNNEI. This CDR3 reads CASTPDRFRNNSPLHF. Written as DNA, the CDR3 is TGTGCCAGCACCCCGGACAGGTTTCGAAATAATTCACCCCTCCACTTT.

V is TRBV21-1 and J is TRBJ2-2. TRBV21-1 is noted as a pseudogene. The CDR3 totals 15 residues. The CDR3 loop reads CASSKARANIGELFF. The CDR3 DNA reads TGTGCCAGCAGCAAAGCCCGGGCGAACATCGGGGAGCTGTTTTTT.

The chain links TRBV11-2 to TRBJ2-1, with D unresolved. The CDR3 sequence is 14 residues long. From germline, CDR1 is SGHAT and CDR2 FQNNGV. The V and J ends lost 4 bases and 0 bases respectively, with 7 bases between them. In DNA form, the CDR3 reads TGTGCCAGCAGCTCCCGTCTCTCCTACAATGAGCAGTTCTTC. The encoded protein is CASSSRLSYNEQFF.

The CDR3 nucleotides are TGTGCCAGCAGCAATAGCCCCAGACAGGGGACCTCTCCAGAGACCCAGTACTTC. It codes for CASSNSPRQGTSPETQYF. The chain combines TRBV21-1 with TRBJ2-5; no check of the table's D call, TRBD1, against the DNA was made. TRBV21-1 is shown as a pseudogene. The CDR3 has 18 residues.

This clone is a singleton in its sample. CDR3 DNA sequence: TGTGCCAGCTCGGTGGATAGCAATCAGCCCCAGCATTTT. Encoded protein: CASSVDSNQPQHF. This chain connects TRBV18 to TRBJ1-5; D is uncertain. CDR1 and CDR2 from the germline V gene are KGHSH and LQKENI. The CDR3 loop spans 13 amino acids. V lost 6 bases, J lost 0 bases, and 6 bases lay in between.

The gene calls are TRBV28 and TRBJ1-6; D may be TRBD1 (5 bases). Germline CDR1 and CDR2: MDHEN and SYDVKM. Deletions cut 7 bases from V and 1 base from J, with 26 bases between. CDR3 length: 20 amino acids. CDR3: CASTPLLAPTGLSYNSPLHF. CDR3 DNA sequence: TGTGCCAGCACCCCTCTTCTCGCACCCACAGGCCTATCCTATAATTCACCCCTCCACTTT.

The chain employs TRBV27 and TRBJ2-1, with D unclear. The germline V gene encodes CDR1 MNHEY and CDR2 SMNVEV (reference sequence). The length of the CDR3 is 13 residues. V lost 5 bases and J lost 5, with 10 bases in between. The CDR3 here is CASSVRYNNEQFF. CDR3 in DNA: TGTGCCAGCAGTGTACGCTACAACAATGAGCAGTTCTTC.

This rearrangement joins TRBV15 to TRBJ2-5; TRBD2 matches 7 bases. The CDR3 sequence is 18 residues long. Germline V gene lookup returns CDR1 LNHNV and CDR2 YYDKDF (reference sequence). After removal of 6 bases from V and 0 bases from J, the junction contained 16 bases not matched to a gene. The CDR3 loop reads CATSIRLAPRADQETQYF. Here the CDR3 DNA reads TGTGCCACCAGTATTCGACTAGCCCCTAGGGCAGACCAAGAGACCCAGTACTTC.

The V gene is TRBV13, the J gene TRBJ2-2; no clear D. CDR1 and CDR2 from the germline V gene are PRHDT and FYEKMQ (reference sequence). This CDR3 is built from 15 residues. V was shortened by 8 bases and J by 6 bases, with 19 bases between the two germline ends. Here the CDR3 DNA reads TGTGCCAGCTCACCTGAAAAGGACCTCTCCGGGGAGCTGTTTTTT. Amino acids: CASSPEKDLSGELFF.

The chain has TRBV10-3 and TRBJ2-7, with D tentatively TRBD1 or TRBD2 (5 bases each). Germline V gives CDR1 ENHRY, CDR2 SYGVKD. V gave up 7 bases and J gave up 5 bases, with 9 bases separating them. This CDR3 is built from 11 residues. The CDR3 sequence is CAIKGRDEQYF. CDR3 in DNA: TGTGCCATCAAGGGGAGAGACGAGCAGTACTTC.